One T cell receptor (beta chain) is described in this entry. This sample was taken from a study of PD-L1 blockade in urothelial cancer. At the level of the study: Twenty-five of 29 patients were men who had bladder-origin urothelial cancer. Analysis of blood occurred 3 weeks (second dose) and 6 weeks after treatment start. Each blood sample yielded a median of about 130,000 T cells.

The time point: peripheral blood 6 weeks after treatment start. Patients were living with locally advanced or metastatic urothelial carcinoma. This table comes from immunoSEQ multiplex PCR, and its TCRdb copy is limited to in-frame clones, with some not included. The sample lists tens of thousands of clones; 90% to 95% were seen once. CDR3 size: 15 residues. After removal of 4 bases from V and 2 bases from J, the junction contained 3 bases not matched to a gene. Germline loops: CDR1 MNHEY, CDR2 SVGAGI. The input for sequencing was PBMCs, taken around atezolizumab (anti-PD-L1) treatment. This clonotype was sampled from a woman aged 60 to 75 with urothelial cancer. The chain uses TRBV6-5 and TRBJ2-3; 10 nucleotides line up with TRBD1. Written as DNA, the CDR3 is TGTGCCAGCAGTTGGACAGGGGGATACACAGATACGCAGTATTTT. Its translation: CASSWTGGYTDTQYF.